Below, one T cell receptor beta chain is given with its context. Its target is not known. This sample is drawn from a study of T cell responses to AZD1222 COVID-19 vaccine. General study results and limits: Clonal diversity was possibly underestimated; the donors were predominantly white British and more often female.

Profiled with immunoSEQ multiplex PCR; TCRdb holds only in-frame clones, not every one. The sample holds about 140,000 clones. V was trimmed by 0 bases and J by 9 bases, leaving 11 bases between them. The CDR3 has 13 amino acids. Germline V gene lookup returns CDR1 MGHDK and CDR2 SYGVNS. The chain links TRBV25-1 to TRBJ2-5; D remains ambiguous. Sequenced input: peripheral blood. The receptor was isolated from an adult in good health. CDR3 loop: CASSEYGPTAQYF. In DNA form, the CDR3 reads TGTGCCAGCAGTGAATACGGACCTACGGCCCAGTACTTC.